These 5 T cell receptor beta chains came from one sample sequenced in a study of human T cells and chemical hapten exposure. Described time point: healthy volunteer bleed at 2 weeks. Total RNA was isolated from whole blood that had not been fractionated. TCRdb reprocessed the RACE reads via MiXCR and lists one record per CDR3 protein. The sample consists of tens of thousands of distinct CDR3 sequences, about 8.7% of them appearing once. The sample was whole blood. The source is a female donor in good health. Some clones in this sample may be carry-over from other donors' samples.

The sample holds many counts of this clonotype. The chain recombines TRBV27 with TRBJ1-4; D gene uncertain. Trimming left V 2 bases short and J 5 bases short, with 9 bases between. CDR3 length equals 14 residues. CDR1 is MNHEY, CDR2 SMNVEV, per germline (reference sequence). The CDR3 coding sequence is TGTGCCAGCAGTTTAGTTCGCGAGAATGAAAAACTGTTTTTT. This gives the protein CASSLVRENEKLFF.

This clonotype has a count of ten or more. The rearrangement links TRBV6-5 to TRBJ2-5, with TRBD1 identical over 11 bases. Germline CDR1 is MNHEY and CDR2 is SVGAGI. V was pared by 6 bases and J by 5 bases, with 8 bases of the junction left unmatched. The CDR3 loop spans 15 amino acids. The DNA for the CDR3 is TGTGCCAGCAGCTCCGGGACAGGGGGTAGGGAGACCCAGTACTTC. It translates to CASSSGTGGRETQYF.

This clonotype was counted a few times. This chain links TRBV5-1 with TRBJ2-5; weak D call: TRBD1 (6 bases). Germline V gene data show CDR1 as SGHRS and CDR2 as YFSETQ. The germline V and J ends were trimmed by 0 bases and 0 bases, with 6 bases remaining between them. The CDR3 contains 14 residues. CDR3 in amino acids: CASSLGDNQETQYF. The DNA for the CDR3 is TGCGCCAGCAGCTTGGGGGACAACCAAGAGACCCAGTACTTC.

In its sample, this clonotype was seen many times. V usage is TRBV30 and J usage is TRBJ2-5; the D is unclear. There are 10 residues in the CDR3. Germline CDR1 and CDR2: GTSNPN and SVGIG (reference sequence). V was trimmed by 4 bases and J by 5 bases, leaving 5 bases between them. DNA for the CDR3: TGTGCCTGGAAGGCTGAGACCCAGTACTTC. This translates into CAWKAETQYF.

Remarks on this clonotype: This sequence may be a read error, since a much larger clone differs from it by one base. The chain has TRBV4-1 and TRBJ2-2; perhaps D is TRBD1 or TRBD2 (5 bases each). CDR3 length equals 16 residues. Germline CDR1 and CDR2: MGHRA and YSYEKL. The CDR3 sequence is CASSQDRGANTRELFF. CDR3 DNA: TGCGCCAGCAGCCAAGATCGAGGGGCAAACACCCGGGAGCTGTTTTTT.